A single sample is the source of the 9 T cell receptor beta chains below, sequenced in a study of vaccination and CD4 T cells after COVID-19. No antigens are known for them. CD4+ T cells that had been cultured provided DNA sequenced with the Oncomine TCR Beta short-read assay. Via MiXCR, TCRdb re-called the PCR reads, giving one row per CDR3 protein. The sample carries about 17,000 distinct CDR3 sequences, 54% recorded once. The treatment: roughly 10-day PBMC culture with coronavirus spike peptide pools or control peptides (ViraFEST assay). Sequences were obtained from CD4+ T cells from blood, cultured in vitro. The receptors shown here come from a human donor who had recovered from COVID-19.

The rearrangement links TRBV12-3 or TRBV12-4 to TRBJ1-1, with 7 bases identical to TRBD1. This CDR3 is built from 15 residues. V was clipped by 5 bases and J by 3 bases; unmatched bases: 9. CDR3 in DNA: TGTGCCAGCAGTGCGATCAGGGGGATTCACACTGAAGCTTTCTTT. It codes for CASSAIRGIHTEAFF.

For this clonotype: Mismatch with germline at one junction end may stem from a read error. The chain links TRBV27 to TRBJ1-5; perhaps TRBD1 as D (6 bases). The CDR3 totals 16 residues. CDR1 and CDR2 from the germline V gene are MNHEY and SMNVEV (reference sequence). The CDR3 bases are TGCGCGAGGGGTAGTAGGGGGGAAGGGCTTTATCAGCCCCAGCATTTT. This sequence encodes CARGSRGEGLYQPQHF.

This clonotype was detected a few times. V is TRBV20-1 and J is TRBJ2-2, with D tentatively TRBD1 (7 bases). Germline assignment: CDR1 DFQATT and CDR2 SNEGSKA (reference sequence). CDR3 size: 16 residues. Trimming left V 6 bases short and J 1 base short, with 18 bases between. Here the CDR3 reads CSAPRAGQMNTGELFF. CDR3 coding DNA: TGCAGTGCCCCTAGGGCGGGACAGATGAACACCGGGGAGCTGTTTTTT.

The V gene is TRBV6-1, the J gene TRBJ2-5; the D gene is possibly TRBD1 (5 bases). The V gene lost 11 bases and the J gene lost 5 bases, with 18 bases spanning the gap. Germline V gene data show CDR1 as MNHNS and CDR2 as SASEGT. The CDR3 has 13 amino acids. The CDR3 protein is CACRWGPGETQYF. The CDR3 nucleotides read TGTGCCTGCCGGTGGGGCCCAGGGGAGACCCAGTACTTC.

The chain employs TRBV7-2 and TRBJ2-1, with D perhaps TRBD2 (6 bases). CDR3 size: 14 residues. Germline V gene data show CDR1 as SGHTA and CDR2 as FQGNSA. The V end was cut by 5 bases, the J end by 0 bases, with 8 bases between. The DNA for the CDR3 is TGTGCCAGCAGCCCGGGACTCTCCTACAATGAGCAGTTCTTC. This encodes CASSPGLSYNEQFF.

This clonotype was recorded a few times. The chain is built from TRBV20-1 and TRBJ1-1; 8 bases agree with TRBD1. The ends lost 1 base at V and 7 bases at J; junction bases unmatched: 14. CDR1 DFQATT and CDR2 SNEGSKA come from the germline V gene (reference sequence). The CDR3 sequence is 16 residues long. The CDR3 is CSARVPVQGALLEAFF. Here the CDR3 DNA reads TGCAGTGCTAGAGTCCCAGTGCAGGGGGCCCTTCTTGAAGCTTTCTTT.

The chain couples TRBV15 to TRBJ2-3; TRBD1 is a possible D gene (6 bases). The CDR3 has 14 residues. Trimming shortened V by 5 bases and J by 9 bases, and 18 bases separated the two germline ends. The germline V gene encodes CDR1 LNHNV and CDR2 YYDKDF (reference sequence). The CDR3 spells CATSENSLQGTQYF. The CDR3 DNA reads TGTGCCACCAGCGAAAACTCACTTCAGGGGACGCAGTATTTT. Full variable domain (remainder filled in from reference TRBV15 and TRBJ2-3): DAMVIQNPRYQVTQFGKPVTLSCSQTLNHNVMYWYQQKSSQAPKLLFHYYDKDFNNEADTPDNFQSRRPNTSFCFLDIRSPGLGDTAMYLCATSENSLQGTQYFGPGTRLTVL.

Only a few counts were recorded for this clonotype. The chain is built from TRBV6-5 and TRBJ1-1, with TRBD1 identical over 7 bases. After removal of 4 bases from V and 0 bases from J, the junction contained 5 bases not matched to a gene. The CDR3 runs 15 residues. CDR1 is MNHEY and CDR2 is SVGAGI in the germline V gene. CDR3 region: CASSSRTGMNTEAFF. The CDR3, as DNA: TGTGCCAGCAGTTCAAGGACAGGCATGAACACTGAAGCTTTCTTT.

The rearrangement links TRBV15 to TRBJ1-4; D may be TRBD1 (5 bases). Germline lookup yields CDR1 LNHNV and CDR2 YYDKDF (reference sequence). The CDR3 consists of 17 residues. V was cut by 1 base and J by 8 bases, with 20 bases left in between. The CDR3 is CATSRVPGRGRWEKLFF. The CDR3 bases are TGTGCCACCAGCAGAGTTCCCGGCCGGGGGAGGTGGGAAAAACTGTTTTTT.